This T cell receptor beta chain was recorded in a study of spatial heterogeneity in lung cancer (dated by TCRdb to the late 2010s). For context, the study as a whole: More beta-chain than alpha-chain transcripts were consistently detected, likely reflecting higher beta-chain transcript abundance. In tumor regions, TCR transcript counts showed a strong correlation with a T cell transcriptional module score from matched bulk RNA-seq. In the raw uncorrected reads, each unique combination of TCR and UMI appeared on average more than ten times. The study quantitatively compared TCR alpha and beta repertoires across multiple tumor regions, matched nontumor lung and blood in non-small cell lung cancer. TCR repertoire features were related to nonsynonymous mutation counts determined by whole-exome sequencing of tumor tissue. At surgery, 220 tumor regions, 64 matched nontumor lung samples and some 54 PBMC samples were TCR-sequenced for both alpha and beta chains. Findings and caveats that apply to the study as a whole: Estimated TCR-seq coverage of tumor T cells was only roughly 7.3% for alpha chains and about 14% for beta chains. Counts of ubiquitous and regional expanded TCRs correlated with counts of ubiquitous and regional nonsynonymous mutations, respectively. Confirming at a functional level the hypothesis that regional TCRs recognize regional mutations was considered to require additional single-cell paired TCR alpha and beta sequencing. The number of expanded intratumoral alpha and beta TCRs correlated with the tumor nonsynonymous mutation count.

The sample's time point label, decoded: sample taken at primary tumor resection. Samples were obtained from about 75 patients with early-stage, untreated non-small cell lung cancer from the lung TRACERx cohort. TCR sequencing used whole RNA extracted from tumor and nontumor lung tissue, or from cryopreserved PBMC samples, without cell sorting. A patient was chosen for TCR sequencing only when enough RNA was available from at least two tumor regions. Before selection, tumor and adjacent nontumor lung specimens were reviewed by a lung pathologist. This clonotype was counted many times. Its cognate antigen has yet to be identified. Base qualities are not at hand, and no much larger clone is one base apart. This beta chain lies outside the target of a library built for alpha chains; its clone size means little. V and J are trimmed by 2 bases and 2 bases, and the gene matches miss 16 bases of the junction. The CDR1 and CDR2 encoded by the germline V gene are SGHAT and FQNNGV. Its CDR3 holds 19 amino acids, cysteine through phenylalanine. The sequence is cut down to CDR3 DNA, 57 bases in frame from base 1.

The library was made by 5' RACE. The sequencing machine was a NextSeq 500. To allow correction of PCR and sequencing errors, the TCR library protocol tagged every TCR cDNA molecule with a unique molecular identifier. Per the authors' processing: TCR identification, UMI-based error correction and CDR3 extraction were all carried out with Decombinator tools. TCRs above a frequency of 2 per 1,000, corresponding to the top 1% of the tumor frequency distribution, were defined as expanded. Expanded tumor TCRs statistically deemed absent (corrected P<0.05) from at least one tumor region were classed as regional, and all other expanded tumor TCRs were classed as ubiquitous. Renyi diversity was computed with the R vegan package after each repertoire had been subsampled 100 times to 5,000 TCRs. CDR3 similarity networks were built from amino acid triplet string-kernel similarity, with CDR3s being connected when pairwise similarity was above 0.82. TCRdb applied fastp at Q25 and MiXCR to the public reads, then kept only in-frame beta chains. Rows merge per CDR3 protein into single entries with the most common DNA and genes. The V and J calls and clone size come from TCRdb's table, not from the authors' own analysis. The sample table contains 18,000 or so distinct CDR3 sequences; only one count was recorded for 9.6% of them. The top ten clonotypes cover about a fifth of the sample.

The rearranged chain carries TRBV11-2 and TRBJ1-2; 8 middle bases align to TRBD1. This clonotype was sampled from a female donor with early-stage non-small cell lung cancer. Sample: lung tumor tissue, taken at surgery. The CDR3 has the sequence CASSLRGLGQGQINYGYTF. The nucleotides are TGTGCCAGCAGCTTAAGGGGCCTCGGACAGGGACAAATCAACTATGGCTACACCTTC.